This T cell receptor beta chain derives from a study of T cell changes during pregnancy in multiple sclerosis. The protocol was immunoSEQ multiplex PCR, while the TCRdb copy is restricted to in-frame clones and leaves out a portion. The repertoire includes 90,000 to 120,000 clones, roughly 92% of them detected once, and 3.5% sits in the top ten. The V end lost 1 base, the J end lost 5 bases, and 10 bases lay between the germline ends. The CDR3 is 14 amino acids. Germline V CDR1 and CDR2: SGHKS, YYEKEE (reference sequence). The TCR comes from a female donor with multiple sclerosis, enrolled in a pregnancy study. This specimen consisted of peripheral blood, obtained after pregnancy. The J gene is TRBJ1-5, the V gene TRBV5-5, with D possibly matching TRBD1 (5 bases). This CDR3 reads CASSLTGRDQPQHF. Written as DNA, the CDR3 is TGTGCCAGCAGCTTGACAGGACGCGATCAGCCCCAGCATTTT.